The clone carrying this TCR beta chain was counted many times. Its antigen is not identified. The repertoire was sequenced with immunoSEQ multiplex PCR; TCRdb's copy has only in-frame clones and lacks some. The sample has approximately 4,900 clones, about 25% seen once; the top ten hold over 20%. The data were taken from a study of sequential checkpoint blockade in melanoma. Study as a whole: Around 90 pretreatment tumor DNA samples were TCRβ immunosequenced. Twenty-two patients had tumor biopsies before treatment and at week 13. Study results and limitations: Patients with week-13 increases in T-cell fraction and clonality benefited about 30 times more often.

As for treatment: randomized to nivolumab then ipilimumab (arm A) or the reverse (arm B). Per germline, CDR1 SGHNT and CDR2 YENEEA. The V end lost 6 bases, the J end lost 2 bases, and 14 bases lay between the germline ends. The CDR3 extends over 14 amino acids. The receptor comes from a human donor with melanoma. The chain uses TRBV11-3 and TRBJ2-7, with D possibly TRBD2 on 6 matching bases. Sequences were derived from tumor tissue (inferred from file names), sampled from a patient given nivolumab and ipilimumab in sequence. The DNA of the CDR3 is TGTGCCAGCAGAGCGGACTACTCGGCCTACGAGCAGTACTTC. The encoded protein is CASRADYSAYEQYF.